This TCR beta chain is from a study of shared clonotypes between healthy human individuals. Overall study results and limits: Among non-shared clonotypes, generation probabilities were lower than among those shared by all four donors. What rarefaction showed was incomplete sorted-subset sequencing despite large depth. Four donors held approximately 5% of naive CD4 clonotypes in common.

TCRdb's copy holds only in-frame clones and misses some; the assay was immunoSEQ multiplex PCR. The sample carries about 2.3 million clones, approximately 95% recorded once. As for this clone: What it binds is unknown. Other DNA sequences in this sample translate to the same CDR3.

The CDR3 loop spans 11 amino acids. CDR1 and CDR2 from the germline V gene are GTSNPN and SVGIG (reference sequence). V was shortened by 0 bases and J by 7 bases, with 6 bases between the two germline ends. CD45RA-negative memory and CD45RA+ naive subsets were split from the CD4+ cells. This rearrangement joins TRBV30 to TRBJ1-1, with no clear D. This clonotype was sampled from a man aged 18-30 years in good health. Some clones in this sample may be carry-over from other donors' samples. The sample was naive CD4+ T cells from PBMCs. Specified subset: CD45RA+ positively selected. As DNA, the CDR3 is TGTGCCTGGAGTGTACTCCGTGAAGCTTTCTTT. Translated: CAWSVLREAFF.